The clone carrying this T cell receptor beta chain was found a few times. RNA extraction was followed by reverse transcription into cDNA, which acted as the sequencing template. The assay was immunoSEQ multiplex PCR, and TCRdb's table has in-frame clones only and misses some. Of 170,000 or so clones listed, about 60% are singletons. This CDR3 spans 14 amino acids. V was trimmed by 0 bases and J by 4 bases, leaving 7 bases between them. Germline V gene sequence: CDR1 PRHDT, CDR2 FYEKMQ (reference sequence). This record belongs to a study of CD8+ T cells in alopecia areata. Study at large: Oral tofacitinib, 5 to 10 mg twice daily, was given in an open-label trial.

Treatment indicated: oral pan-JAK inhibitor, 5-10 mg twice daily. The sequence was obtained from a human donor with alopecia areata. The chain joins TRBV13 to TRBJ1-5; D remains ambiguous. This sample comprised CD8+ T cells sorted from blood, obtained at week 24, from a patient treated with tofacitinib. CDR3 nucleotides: TGTGCCAGCAGCTTAGGCCTGGGGAATCAGCCCCAGCATTTT. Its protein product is CASSLGLGNQPQHF.